This TCR beta chain was found in a study of T cell responses to AZD1222 COVID-19 vaccine. With respect to this clone: The antigen remains undetermined.

Method: immunoSEQ multiplex PCR; TCRdb's copy keeps in-frame clones and lacks some. The table lists about 170,000 clones, roughly 92% of them singletons. Germline V gives CDR1 MGHRA, CDR2 YSYEKL. The V end lost 0 bases, the J end lost 4 bases, and 13 bases lay between the germline ends. CDR3 length: 16 amino acids. Study-level findings and limits: The repertoires were collected only after the peak T cell response.

The clonotype originates from an adult in good health. This chain joins TRBV4-1 and TRBJ2-1; D is undetermined. Sequenced here: peripheral blood, sampled on day 0 of AZD1222 vaccination. CDR3: CASSQDSRGPYNEQFF. In DNA form, the CDR3 reads TGCGCCAGCAGCCAAGACTCCCGCGGACCTTACAATGAGCAGTTCTTC.